Listed below are T cell receptor beta chains from one sample, sequenced in a study of blood T cell repertoires in COVID-19. TCRdb's copy holds only in-frame clones and misses some; the assay was immunoSEQ multiplex PCR. The sample lists approximately 230,000 clones; roughly 79% were seen once. Sample: PBMCs or T cells enriched from blood (not recorded which). The source of these receptors is a man aged 40-50 years who had recovered from COVID-19. The CDR3 runs from the conserved cysteine through the conserved F or W. Fields, in order: D gene, clone size, J gene, V gene, CDR3 protein, CDR3 DNA. D genes are given only for firm matches. Size is omitted from some rows. Given values are once, few, many or a class for expanded clones.

-	-	TRBJ2-2	TRBV10-1	CASSGGTGQKVPNTGELFF	TGCGCCAGCAGTGGGGGAACAGGACAGAAGGTTCCGAACACCGGGGAGCTGTTTTTT
TRBD1	-	TRBJ2-3	TRBV11-3	CASSSQGQGFRNTQYF	TGTGCCAGCAGCTCTCAGGGACAGGGGTTTCGGAATACGCAGTATTTT
-	-	TRBJ1-1	TRBV6-6	CASSYPNREKNTEAFF	TGTGCCAGCAGTTACCCGAACAGGGAGAAGAACACTGAAGCTTTCTTT
TRBD1	-	TRBJ1-3	TRBV30	CAWDRVAGNTIYF	TGTGCCTGGGACAGGGTGGCTGGAAACACCATATATTTT
-	many	TRBJ2-1	TRBV7-3	CASSLSLERGVDEQFF	TGTGCCAGCAGCTTATCATTGGAGCGTGGTGTCGATGAGCAGTTCTTC
TRBD1	-	TRBJ2-3	TRBV5-1	CASSLGGTGVTDTQYF	TGCGCCAGCAGCTTGGGCGGGACAGGGGTCACAGATACGCAGTATTTT
-	-	TRBJ2-3	TRBV10-3	CAISVTHSTDTQYF	TGTGCCATCAGTGTTACACATAGCACAGATACGCAGTATTTT
TRBD1	-	TRBJ1-5	TRBV6-5	CASVFNRGSNQPQHF	TGTGCCAGCGTTTTTAACAGGGGGAGCAATCAGCCCCAGCATTTT
-	few	TRBJ1-3	TRBV28	CASGGVNSGNTIYF	TGTGCCAGCGGGGGGGTAAACTCTGGAAACACCATATATTTT
TRBD1	-	TRBJ1-1	TRBV19	CASSLDRGTEAFF	TGTGCCAGTAGCCTGGACAGGGGCACTGAAGCTTTCTTT
TRBD1	-	TRBJ1-2	TRBV28	CASSFFIDRGNGYTF	TGTGCCAGCAGTTTCTTTATCGACAGGGGAAACGGCTACACCTTC
TRBD2	-	TRBJ2-3	TRBV30	CAWSQGLAGTDTQYF	TGTGCCTGGAGTCAAGGACTAGCGGGCACAGATACGCAGTATTTT
-	few	TRBJ1-1	TRBV7-2	CASSLISGSEAFF	TGTGCCAGCAGCTTAATTTCAGGGTCGGAAGCTTTCTTT
TRBD1	-	TRBJ1-2	TRBV2	CASRMEGASGYTF	TGTGCCAGCAGGATGGAGGGGGCGAGTGGCTACACCTTC
TRBD2	-	TRBJ2-3	TRBV5-4	CASSFSGTTDTQYF	TGTGCCAGCAGCTTTAGCGGGACTACAGATACGCAGTATTTT
-	-	TRBJ1-4	TRBV11-2	CASSLSGLKLFF	TGTGCCAGCAGCCTCTCAGGTCTGAAACTGTTTTTT
TRBD1	-	TRBJ1-1	TRBV5-6	CASSPLKGQVINTEAFF	TGTGCCAGCAGCCCCCTCAAGGGACAGGTGATTAACACTGAAGCTTTCTTT
TRBD2	-	TRBJ2-2	TRBV5-1	CASSLSGTRNAGELFF	TGCGCCAGCAGCTTGTCGGGGACTAGAAACGCCGGGGAGCTGTTTTTT
-	-	TRBJ2-3	TRBV28	CASSFAPGRQYF	TGTGCCAGCAGTTTTGCGCCGGGAAGGCAGTATTTT
-	once	TRBJ2-2	TRBV10-1	CASSALTGPGRELFF	TGCGCCAGCAGTGCCCTAACAGGTCCCGGCCGGGAGCTGTTTTTT
-	-	TRBJ2-2	TRBV29-1	CSAEQAGRGSGELFF	TGCAGCGCCGAGCAGGCGGGGCGCGGATCCGGGGAGCTGTTTTTT
TRBD1	-	TRBJ1-2	TRBV6-5	CAARQGFYDYTF	TGTGCCGCGCGACAGGGCTTCTATGACTACACCTTC
-	few	TRBJ1-3	TRBV3-1/TRBV3-2	CASSQEAGSNTIYF	TGTGCCAGCAGCCAAGAAGCAGGGTCAAACACCATATATTTT
-	-	TRBJ2-3	TRBV5-1	CASSLGMVGSSTDTQYF	TGCGCCAGCAGCCTCGGGATGGTGGGTAGCAGCACAGATACGCAGTATTTT
-	-	TRBJ2-7	TRBV5-4	CASSPKNGLHYEQYF	TGTGCCAGCAGCCCAAAAAACGGACTACACTACGAGCAGTACTTC
TRBD1	-	TRBJ1-5	TRBV18	CASSPPGQGRGGNQPQHF	TGTGCCAGCTCACCACCGGGACAGGGGCGAGGTGGCAATCAGCCCCAGCATTTT
TRBD1	few	TRBJ1-5	TRBV4-3	CASSQVQGAQPQHF	TGCGCCAGCAGCCAAGTCCAGGGGGCACAGCCCCAGCATTTT
TRBD2	-	TRBJ2-1	TRBV6-6	CASSVTSGTNNEQFF	TGTGCCAGCAGCGTCACTAGCGGGACGAACAATGAGCAGTTCTTC
TRBD1	once	TRBJ1-2	TRBV5-1	CASSWTGDDYGYTF	TGCGCCAGCAGCTGGACAGGGGATGACTATGGCTACACCTTC
-	-	TRBJ1-3	TRBV25-1	CASTPSTGSGSPIYF	TGTGCCAGCACCCCATCAACAGGGTCTGGGAGCCCCATATATTTT
TRBD1	once	TRBJ1-4	TRBV28	CASSLSGGGGEKLFF	TGTGCCAGCAGTTTATCAGGGGGCGGTGGTGAAAAACTGTTTTTT
-	-	TRBJ1-1	TRBV5-1	CASSADQGDTEAFF	TGCGCCAGCAGCGCGGACCAAGGGGACACTGAAGCTTTCTTT
TRBD1	few	TRBJ1-5	TRBV6-2/TRBV6-3	CASSYTTGGWSNQPQHF	TGTGCCAGCAGTTACACTACAGGGGGCTGGAGCAATCAGCCCCAGCATTTT
-	-	TRBJ2-1	TRBV25-1	CASSESKGRSYNEQFF	TGTGCCAGCAGTGAAAGTAAGGGGAGGTCCTACAATGAGCAGTTCTTC
-	once	TRBJ1-2	TRBV7-9	CASSLDYRGYTF	TGTGCCAGCAGCCTGGATTACAGGGGCTACACCTTC
-	-	TRBJ2-7	TRBV5-1	CASSSDWTYEQYF	TGCGCCAGCAGCTCCGACTGGACTTACGAGCAGTACTTC
-	-	TRBJ2-3	TRBV2	CASSPSRDTQYF	TGTGCCAGCAGTCCCTCGAGGGATACGCAGTATTTT
TRBD1	-	TRBJ2-1	TRBV5-4	CASSLGTGNYNEQFF	TGTGCCAGCAGCTTGGGGACAGGAAACTACAATGAGCAGTTCTTC
TRBD1	-	TRBJ1-5	TRBV19	CASTETGVGNQPQHF	TGTGCCAGTACCGAGACAGGGGTGGGCAATCAGCCCCAGCATTTT
TRBD1	-	TRBJ1-1	TRBV7-8	CASSYRSRGRAEAFF	TGTGCCAGCAGTTACAGGTCCAGGGGGCGAGCTGAAGCTTTCTTT
TRBD1	-	TRBJ2-3	TRBV7-2	CASSLNRGSTDTQYF	TGTGCCAGCAGCTTAAACAGGGGGAGCACAGATACGCAGTATTTT
-	-	TRBJ1-2	TRBV6-2/TRBV6-3	CASSPGGAVYGYTF	TGTGCCAGCAGCCCCGGAGGGGCGGTTTATGGCTACACCTTC
-	-	TRBJ1-1	TRBV5-1	CASSLIGRAEAFF	TGCGCCAGCAGCTTGATTGGGAGGGCTGAAGCTTTCTTT
-	-	TRBJ1-5	TRBV19	CASTIGRGYQPQHF	TGTGCCAGTACCATCGGGAGGGGTTATCAGCCCCAGCATTTT
-	-	TRBJ2-2	TRBV25-1	CASRSYGDTGELFF	TGTGCCAGCAGGTCATACGGGGACACCGGGGAGCTGTTTTTT
-	-	TRBJ1-2	TRBV18	CASSPPPGEAGNGYTF	TGTGCCAGCTCACCGCCTCCGGGGGAAGCAGGGAATGGCTACACCTTC